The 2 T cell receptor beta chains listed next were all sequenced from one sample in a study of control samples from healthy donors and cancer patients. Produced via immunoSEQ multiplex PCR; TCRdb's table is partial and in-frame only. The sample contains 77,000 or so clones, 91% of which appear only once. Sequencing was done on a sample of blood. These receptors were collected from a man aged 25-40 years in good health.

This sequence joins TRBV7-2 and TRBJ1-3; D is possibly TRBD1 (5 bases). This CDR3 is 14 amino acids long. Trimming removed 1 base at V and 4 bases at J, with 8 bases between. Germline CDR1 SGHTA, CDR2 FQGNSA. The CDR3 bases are TGTGCCAGCAGCTTAGTAGGACACGGAAACACCATATATTTT. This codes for CASSLVGHGNTIYF.

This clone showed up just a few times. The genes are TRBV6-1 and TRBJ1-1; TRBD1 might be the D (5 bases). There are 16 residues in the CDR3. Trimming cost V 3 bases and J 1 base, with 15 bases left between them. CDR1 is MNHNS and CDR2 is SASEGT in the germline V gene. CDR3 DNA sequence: TGTGCCAGCAGTGATACAGGCTGGGGATGGAACACTGAAGCTTTCTTT. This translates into CASSDTGWGWNTEAFF.